The rows below give T cell receptor beta chains drawn from one sample of a study of shared clonotypes between healthy human individuals. The assay was immunoSEQ multiplex PCR, and TCRdb's table has in-frame clones only and misses some. The data show around 1,100,000 clones, roughly 77% seen once. What was sequenced was memory CD4+ T cells from PBMCs. These receptors were taken from a man younger than 35 in good health. Some clones in this sample may be carry-over from other donors' samples. Both conserved end residues are part of each CDR3. Each record gives: V gene, clone size, J gene, D gene, CDR3 protein, CDR3 DNA. The D gene is left open where the match is weak. Clone size is not always given. Where it is, it says once, few, many or a class for expanded clones.

v_gene: TRBV7-6
abundance: .
j_gene: TRBJ2-6
d_gene: .
CDR3aa: CASSLAHGASGANVLTF
CDR3nt: TGTGCCAGCAGCTTAGCGCACGGGGCAAGTGGGGCCAACGTCCTGACTTTC

v_gene: TRBV11-2
abundance: once
j_gene: TRBJ2-7
d_gene: .
CDR3aa: CASSLLQKSYEQYF
CDR3nt: TGTGCCAGCAGCTTATTACAGAAAAGCTACGAGCAGTACTTC

v_gene: TRBV5-4
abundance: .
j_gene: TRBJ2-3
d_gene: TRBD1
CDR3aa: CASSPGGTGGTDTQYF
CDR3nt: TGTGCCAGCAGCCCGGGAGGGACAGGGGGCACAGATACGCAGTATTTT

v_gene: TRBV4-2
abundance: .
j_gene: TRBJ1-5
d_gene: TRBD1
CDR3aa: CASSQGGQRSNQPQHF
CDR3nt: TGTGCCAGCAGCCAAGGGGGACAGAGAAGCAATCAGCCCCAGCATTTT

v_gene: TRBV7-9
abundance: .
j_gene: TRBJ2-7
d_gene: TRBD1
CDR3aa: CASSLDWQGASQYF
CDR3nt: TGTGCCAGCAGCTTAGATTGGCAGGGGGCGTCCCAGTACTTC

v_gene: TRBV7-2
abundance: .
j_gene: TRBJ1-5
d_gene: .
CDR3aa: CASRSTRHNQPQHF
CDR3nt: TGTGCCAGCAGATCGACAAGGCACAATCAGCCCCAGCATTTT

v_gene: TRBV7-9
abundance: once
j_gene: TRBJ1-1
d_gene: .
CDR3aa: CASSRLIGQTNTEAFF
CDR3nt: TGTGCCAGCAGCCGCTTGATAGGACAGACGAACACTGAAGCTTTCTTT

v_gene: TRBV11-3
abundance: .
j_gene: TRBJ2-1
d_gene: .
CDR3aa: CASSLALANEQFF
CDR3nt: TGTGCCAGCAGCTTAGCACTAGCCAATGAGCAGTTCTTC

v_gene: TRBV29-1
abundance: .
j_gene: TRBJ2-7
d_gene: TRBD2
CDR3aa: CSVAGLAGTYEQYF
CDR3nt: TGCAGCGTGGCGGGACTAGCGGGGACCTACGAGCAGTACTTC

v_gene: TRBV6-5
abundance: .
j_gene: TRBJ2-5
d_gene: .
CDR3aa: CASSYSITGTQYF
CDR3nt: TGTGCCAGCAGTTACTCGATAACGGGGACCCAGTACTTC

v_gene: TRBV5-4
abundance: .
j_gene: TRBJ2-2
d_gene: .
CDR3aa: CASSWGALNTGELFF
CDR3nt: TGTGCCAGCAGCTGGGGGGCACTGAACACCGGGGAGCTGTTTTTT

v_gene: TRBV18
abundance: .
j_gene: TRBJ2-7
d_gene: TRBD1
CDR3aa: CASSPDRGGFYEQYF
CDR3nt: TGTGCCAGCTCACCCGACAGGGGGGGATTTTACGAGCAGTACTTC

v_gene: TRBV19
abundance: .
j_gene: TRBJ2-2
d_gene: .
CDR3aa: CASSPDGSWGELFF
CDR3nt: TGTGCCAGTAGTCCGGACGGTTCATGGGGGGAGCTGTTTTTT

v_gene: TRBV19
abundance: .
j_gene: TRBJ2-7
d_gene: .
CDR3aa: CASSRQGFYEQYF
CDR3nt: TGTGCCAGTAGCCGTCAGGGCTTCTACGAGCAGTACTTC

v_gene: TRBV5-1
abundance: .
j_gene: TRBJ2-1
d_gene: TRBD2
CDR3aa: CASSLGGRFYNEQFF
CDR3nt: TGCGCCAGCAGCTTGGGCGGGAGATTCTACAATGAGCAGTTCTTC

v_gene: TRBV6-6
abundance: .
j_gene: TRBJ1-4
d_gene: TRBD1
CDR3aa: CASSYSIGDREKLFF
CDR3nt: TGTGCCAGCAGTTACTCGATAGGGGACAGAGAAAAACTGTTTTTT

v_gene: TRBV30
abundance: few
j_gene: TRBJ2-5
d_gene: TRBD2
CDR3aa: CAWNPGLAIETQYF
CDR3nt: TGTGCCTGGAATCCGGGACTAGCGATTGAGACCCAGTACTTC

v_gene: TRBV28
abundance: few
j_gene: TRBJ2-4
d_gene: TRBD2
CDR3aa: CASSLYGTSLAKNIQYF
CDR3nt: TGTGCCAGCAGTTTATATGGGACTAGCTTAGCCAAAAACATTCAGTACTTC

v_gene: TRBV29-1
abundance: .
j_gene: TRBJ2-5
d_gene: TRBD1
CDR3aa: CSVGGGQGHQTQYF
CDR3nt: TGCAGCGTCGGGGGAGGACAGGGTCATCAGACCCAGTACTTC

v_gene: TRBV4-1
abundance: .
j_gene: TRBJ2-1
d_gene: .
CDR3aa: CASKRTGDHEQFF
CDR3nt: TGCGCCAGCAAGAGGACGGGGGACCATGAGCAGTTCTTC

v_gene: TRBV7-9
abundance: .
j_gene: TRBJ2-3
d_gene: TRBD1
CDR3aa: CASRGQGPDTQYF
CDR3nt: TGTGCCAGCCGGGGACAGGGCCCGGATACGCAGTATTTT

v_gene: TRBV28
abundance: once
j_gene: TRBJ2-7
d_gene: .
CDR3aa: CASILTGRPYEQYF
CDR3nt: TGTGCCAGCATCCTGACAGGTAGACCCTACGAGCAGTACTTC

v_gene: TRBV18
abundance: .
j_gene: TRBJ2-4
d_gene: .
CDR3aa: CASSTGTMKNIQYF
CDR3nt: TGTGCCAGCTCAACCGGGACAATGAAAAACATTCAGTACTTC

v_gene: TRBV7-9
abundance: .
j_gene: TRBJ2-2
d_gene: .
CDR3aa: CASSLVGPGELFF
CDR3nt: TGTGCCAGCAGCTTAGTAGGACCCGGGGAGCTGTTTTTT

v_gene: TRBV7-2
abundance: .
j_gene: TRBJ1-1
d_gene: .
CDR3aa: CASSLVFGGQTEAFF
CDR3nt: TGTGCCAGCAGCTTAGTGTTCGGGGGGCAGACTGAAGCTTTCTTT

v_gene: TRBV18
abundance: .
j_gene: TRBJ1-1
d_gene: .
CDR3aa: CASSPPNRETEAFF
CDR3nt: TGTGCCAGCTCACCACCGAACAGGGAGACTGAAGCTTTCTTT

v_gene: TRBV11-2
abundance: .
j_gene: TRBJ1-2
d_gene: .
CDR3aa: CASSLSLLYGYTF
CDR3nt: TGTGCCAGCAGCTTAAGTCTGCTATATGGCTACACCTTC

v_gene: TRBV10-3
abundance: .
j_gene: TRBJ2-3
d_gene: TRBD2
CDR3aa: CAITSRLAGEGDTQYF
CDR3nt: TGTGCCATCACCTCTAGACTAGCGGGAGAAGGGGATACGCAGTATTTT

v_gene: TRBV7-9
abundance: .
j_gene: TRBJ2-7
d_gene: .
CDR3aa: CASSPTSSYEQYF
CDR3nt: TGTGCCAGCAGCCCCACTAGCTCCTACGAGCAGTACTTC

v_gene: TRBV15
abundance: .
j_gene: TRBJ1-1
d_gene: .
CDR3aa: CATSRSYTENTEAFF
CDR3nt: TGTGCCACCAGCAGATCGTACACGGAGAACACTGAAGCTTTCTTT

v_gene: TRBV2
abundance: .
j_gene: TRBJ2-3
d_gene: .
CDR3aa: CASSDRGSQGAQYF
CDR3nt: TGTGCCAGCAGTGATCGCGGGAGCCAGGGGGCGCAGTATTTT

v_gene: TRBV5-1
abundance: .
j_gene: TRBJ2-2
d_gene: TRBD2
CDR3aa: CASSRTSGTNTGELFF
CDR3nt: TGCGCCAGCAGCCGGACTAGCGGTACGAACACCGGGGAGCTGTTTTTT

v_gene: TRBV28
abundance: once
j_gene: TRBJ2-1
d_gene: TRBD2
CDR3aa: CASSGGAGTSGARGFF
CDR3nt: TGTGCCAGCAGCGGTGGCGCCGGGACTAGCGGAGCCCGCGGGTTCTTC

v_gene: TRBV4-1
abundance: .
j_gene: TRBJ1-1
d_gene: TRBD1
CDR3aa: CASSHPTPGRTGETEAFF
CDR3nt: TGCGCCAGCAGCCATCCCACACCGGGACGGACAGGCGAAACTGAAGCTTTCTTT

v_gene: TRBV15
abundance: .
j_gene: TRBJ2-5
d_gene: .
CDR3aa: CATSRDYGGRETQYF
CDR3nt: TGTGCCACCAGCAGAGATTACGGGGGCAGGGAGACCCAGTACTTC

v_gene: TRBV2
abundance: .
j_gene: TRBJ2-3
d_gene: TRBD1
CDR3aa: CASRNVGTAHTQYF
CDR3nt: TGTGCCAGCAGGAACGTTGGGACAGCTCATACGCAGTATTTT

v_gene: TRBV7-2
abundance: .
j_gene: TRBJ2-5
d_gene: TRBD1
CDR3aa: CASSFSGQAGSETQYF
CDR3nt: TGTGCCAGCAGCTTCTCTGGACAGGCAGGTTCAGAGACCCAGTACTTC

v_gene: TRBV7-2
abundance: .
j_gene: TRBJ1-3
d_gene: .
CDR3aa: CASSLVTGSGNTIYF
CDR3nt: TGTGCCAGCAGCTTAGTAACGGGCTCTGGAAACACCATATATTTT

v_gene: TRBV19
abundance: once
j_gene: TRBJ2-2
d_gene: TRBD2
CDR3aa: CASRGGTGELFF
CDR3nt: TGTGCCAGCCGGGGGGGCACCGGGGAGCTGTTTTTT

v_gene: TRBV27
abundance: .
j_gene: TRBJ1-5
d_gene: .
CDR3aa: CASSLYGQPQHF
CDR3nt: TGTGCCAGCAGTTTATATGGGCAGCCCCAGCATTTT

v_gene: TRBV11-2
abundance: .
j_gene: TRBJ2-1
d_gene: .
CDR3aa: CASSPVWPDNEQFF
CDR3nt: TGTGCCAGCAGCCCCGTGTGGCCGGACAATGAGCAGTTCTTC

v_gene: TRBV6-6
abundance: .
j_gene: TRBJ1-4
d_gene: .
CDR3aa: CASSPRTDNEKLFF
CDR3nt: TGTGCCAGCAGCCCTCGGACGGATAATGAAAAACTGTTTTTT

v_gene: TRBV5-1
abundance: .
j_gene: TRBJ2-5
d_gene: .
CDR3aa: CASSIRGETQYF
CDR3nt: TGCGCCAGCAGTATAAGGGGAGAGACCCAGTACTTC

v_gene: TRBV4-1
abundance: .
j_gene: TRBJ1-2
d_gene: .
CDR3aa: CASSQLLRRRTNYGYTF
CDR3nt: TGCGCCAGCAGCCAACTTCTACGACGGCGCACTAACTATGGCTACACCTTC

v_gene: TRBV5-1
abundance: .
j_gene: TRBJ2-5
d_gene: .
CDR3aa: CASSLTGPGETQYF
CDR3nt: TGCGCCAGCAGCTTGACAGGCCCGGGCGAGACCCAGTACTTC

v_gene: TRBV6-1
abundance: .
j_gene: TRBJ2-3
d_gene: .
CDR3aa: CASRKDIYTDTQYF
CDR3nt: TGTGCCAGCAGGAAGGACATTTACACAGATACGCAGTATTTT

v_gene: TRBV5-6
abundance: once
j_gene: TRBJ1-1
d_gene: TRBD1
CDR3aa: CASSQGTGVISNTEAFF
CDR3nt: TGTGCCAGCAGCCAGGGGACAGGGGTAATTTCGAACACTGAAGCTTTCTTT

v_gene: TRBV29-1
abundance: .
j_gene: TRBJ2-1
d_gene: TRBD2
CDR3aa: CSVLSGTSYNEQFF
CDR3nt: TGCAGCGTCCTCAGCGGGACCTCCTACAATGAGCAGTTCTTC

v_gene: TRBV5-1
abundance: .
j_gene: TRBJ2-3
d_gene: TRBD2
CDR3aa: CASSLLLAGGRTDTQYF
CDR3nt: TGCGCCAGCAGCTTGTTACTAGCGGGAGGGCGCACAGATACGCAGTATTTT

v_gene: TRBV27
abundance: .
j_gene: TRBJ2-7
d_gene: TRBD1
CDR3aa: CASSGDRGISYEQYF
CDR3nt: TGTGCCAGCAGCGGTGACAGGGGGATTTCCTACGAGCAGTACTTC

v_gene: TRBV7-2
abundance: .
j_gene: TRBJ2-5
d_gene: TRBD1
CDR3aa: CASSLMGQQETQYF
CDR3nt: TGTGCCAGCAGCTTAATGGGACAGCAAGAGACCCAGTACTTC

v_gene: TRBV5-4
abundance: .
j_gene: TRBJ2-1
d_gene: TRBD2
CDR3aa: CASSLAGGSSGTYNEQFF
CDR3nt: TGTGCCAGCAGCTTGGCGGGGGGATCTAGCGGGACCTACAATGAGCAGTTCTTC

v_gene: TRBV28
abundance: .
j_gene: TRBJ1-3
d_gene: TRBD1
CDR3aa: CASSLTGSGNTIYF
CDR3nt: TGTGCCAGCAGTTTGACAGGGTCTGGAAACACCATATATTTT

v_gene: TRBV18
abundance: .
j_gene: TRBJ2-1
d_gene: .
CDR3aa: CASSLLLSGVGRNEQFF
CDR3nt: TGTGCCAGCTCACTCCTCTTAAGCGGAGTGGGCAGGAATGAGCAGTTCTTC

v_gene: TRBV5-4
abundance: .
j_gene: TRBJ1-4
d_gene: TRBD1
CDR3aa: CASSRQGRDEKLFF
CDR3nt: TGTGCCAGCAGCCGACAGGGGCGGGATGAAAAACTGTTTTTT

v_gene: TRBV5-1
abundance: .
j_gene: TRBJ2-4
d_gene: TRBD1
CDR3aa: CASDAGQGIQYF
CDR3nt: TGCGCCTCCGATGCGGGACAGGGGATTCAGTACTTC